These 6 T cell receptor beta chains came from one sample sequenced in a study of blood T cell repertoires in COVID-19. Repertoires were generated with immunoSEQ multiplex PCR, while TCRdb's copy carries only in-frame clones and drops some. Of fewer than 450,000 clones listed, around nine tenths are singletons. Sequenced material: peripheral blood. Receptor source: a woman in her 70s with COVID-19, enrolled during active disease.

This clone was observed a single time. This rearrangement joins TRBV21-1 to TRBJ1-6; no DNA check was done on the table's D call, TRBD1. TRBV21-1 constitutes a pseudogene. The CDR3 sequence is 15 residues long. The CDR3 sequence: CASSIRDSWNSPLHF. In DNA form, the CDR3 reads TGTGCCAGCAGCATCCGGGACAGTTGGAATTCACCCCTCCACTTT.

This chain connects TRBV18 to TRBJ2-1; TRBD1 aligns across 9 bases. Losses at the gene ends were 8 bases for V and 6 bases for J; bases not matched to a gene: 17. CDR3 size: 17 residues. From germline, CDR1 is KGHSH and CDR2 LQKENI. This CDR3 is CASHPGQGSLDVNEQFF. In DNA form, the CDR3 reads TGTGCCAGCCATCCGGGACAGGGTTCTCTTGACGTCAATGAGCAGTTCTTC.

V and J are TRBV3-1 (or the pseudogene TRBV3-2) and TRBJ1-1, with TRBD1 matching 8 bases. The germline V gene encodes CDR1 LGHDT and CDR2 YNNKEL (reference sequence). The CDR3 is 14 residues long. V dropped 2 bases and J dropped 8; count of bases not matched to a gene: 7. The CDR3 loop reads CASSQPGQASEAFF. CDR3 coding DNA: TGTGCCAGCAGCCAACCGGGACAGGCCTCCGAAGCTTTCTTT.

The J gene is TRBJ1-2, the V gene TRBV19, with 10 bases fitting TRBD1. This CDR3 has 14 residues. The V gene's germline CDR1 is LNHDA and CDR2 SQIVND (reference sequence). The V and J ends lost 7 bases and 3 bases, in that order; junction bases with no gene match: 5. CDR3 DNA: TGTGCCAGTACCACGGGGACAGGGGACTATGGCTACACCTTC. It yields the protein CASTTGTGDYGYTF.

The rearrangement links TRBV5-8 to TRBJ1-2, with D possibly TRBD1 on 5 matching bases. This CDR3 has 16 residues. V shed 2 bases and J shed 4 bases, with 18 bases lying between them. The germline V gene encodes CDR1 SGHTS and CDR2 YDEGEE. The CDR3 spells CASSLIWGVGPYGYTF. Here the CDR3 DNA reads TGTGCCAGCAGCTTAATATGGGGGGTCGGTCCCTATGGCTACACCTTC.

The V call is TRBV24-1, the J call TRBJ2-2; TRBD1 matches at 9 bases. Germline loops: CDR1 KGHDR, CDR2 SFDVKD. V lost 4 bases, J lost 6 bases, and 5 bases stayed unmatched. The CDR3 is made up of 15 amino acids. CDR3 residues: CATSDPRTGAGELFF. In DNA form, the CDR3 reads TGTGCCACCAGTGACCCTAGGACAGGGGCCGGGGAGCTGTTTTTT.